These 15 T cell receptor beta chains came from one sample sequenced in a study of blood T cell repertoires in COVID-19. TCRdb's copy holds only in-frame clones and misses some; the assay was immunoSEQ multiplex PCR. The sample includes about 310,000 clones, more than 75% of them seen just once. Input material: peripheral blood. Receptors originate from a woman between 50 and 59 years old who had recovered from COVID-19.

The chain combines TRBV5-4 with TRBJ1-1; no definite D call. This CDR3 comprises 13 residues. The germline V gene encodes CDR1 SGHNT and CDR2 YYREEE (reference sequence). V was cut by 0 bases and J by 2 bases, with 5 bases left in between. The CDR3 DNA is TGTGCCAGCAGCTTGGAGCGAAACACTGAAGCTTTCTTT. Encoded protein: CASSLERNTEAFF.

This chain links TRBV13 with TRBJ2-5, with 9 bases fitting TRBD2. Germline CDR1 and CDR2: PRHDT and FYEKMQ (reference sequence). V was clipped by 3 bases and J by 1 base; unmatched bases: 0. The CDR3 covers 14 residues. DNA of the CDR3: TGTGCCAGCAGCTTGACTAGCGGCCAAGAGACCCAGTACTTC. Its translation: CASSLTSGQETQYF. Full variable domain (rest looked up from reference TRBV13 and TRBJ2-5): AAGVIQSPRHLIKEKRETATLKCYPIPRHDTVYWYQQGPGQDPQFLISFYEKMQSDKGSIPDRFSAQQFSDYHSELNMSSLELGDSALYFCASSLTSGQETQYFGPGTRLLVL.

The rearrangement links TRBV7-9 to TRBJ1-2; D unclear. V was pared by 0 bases and J by 4 bases, with 9 bases between. Germline CDR1 SEHNR, CDR2 FQNEAQ (reference sequence). CDR3 length: 14 amino acids. CDR3 coding DNA: TGTGCCAGCAGCTTAGCGGGCGATCTCTATGGCTACACCTTC. The encoded protein is CASSLAGDLYGYTF.

This rearrangement joins TRBV4-3 to TRBJ2-7, with D unclear. Trimming cost V 0 bases and J 6 bases, with 18 bases left between them. Germline V gene lookup returns CDR1 LGHNA and CDR2 YSLEER. This CDR3 has 16 amino acids. This CDR3 reads CASSQEWYGSEREQYF. CDR3 coding DNA: TGCGCCAGCAGCCAAGAATGGTACGGGTCTGAGCGCGAGCAGTACTTC.

The chain combines TRBV19 with TRBJ2-3, with D possibly being TRBD2 (6 bases). CDR1 is LNHDA, CDR2 SQIVND, per germline (reference sequence). With 3 bases removed from V and 6 bases from J, the gap between germline ends came to 16 bases. The CDR3 totals 15 residues. The CDR3 DNA reads as TGTGCCAGTAGTATTACGGCGGGAAGAGGTGATACGCAGTATTTT. Protein: CASSITAGRGDTQYF.

V gene TRBV7-9 combines with J gene TRBJ2-1, with a weak D call TRBD1 (6 bases). CDR3 length equals 16 residues. The V end lost 5 bases, the J end lost 7 bases, and 21 bases lay between the germline ends. The germline gives CDR1 SEHNR, CDR2 FQNEAQ (reference sequence). CDR3 in amino acids: CASSIAGTTNGNEQFF. CDR3 DNA sequence: TGTGCCAGCAGCATCGCCGGGACAACCAACGGGAATGAGCAGTTCTTC.

The genes are TRBV6-1 and TRBJ2-7; no clear D. The CDR3 contains 15 residues. Trimming left V 3 bases short and J 0 bases short, with 12 bases between. Germline CDR1 MNHNS, CDR2 SASEGT. Here the CDR3 reads CASSESGALSYEQYF. In DNA, the CDR3 is TGTGCCAGCAGTGAGTCAGGCGCCCTCTCCTACGAGCAGTACTTC.

This chain connects TRBV13 to TRBJ2-4, with D possibly TRBD2 on 6 matching bases. Trimming removed 3 bases from V and 2 bases from J, with 11 bases in between. The CDR3 totals 15 residues. The germline gives CDR1 PRHDT, CDR2 FYEKMQ (reference sequence). The CDR3 DNA follows: TGTGCCAGCAGCTTCGGGGGAGGAACCAAAAACATTCAGTACTTC. Amino acid sequence: CASSFGGGTKNIQYF.

The chain uses TRBV27 and TRBJ2-1; D possibly corresponds to TRBD1 (6 bases). The CDR3 is 15 amino acids. V lost 5 bases to trimming and J lost 5 bases, with 16 bases between them. Germline V gene sequence: CDR1 MNHEY, CDR2 SMNVEV (reference sequence). The CDR3 DNA follows: TGTGCCAGCAGTGCCTCTTGGACAGTAAACAATGAGCAGTTCTTC. Its protein product is CASSASWTVNNEQFF.

This clone has more than one count but fewer than ten. The chain uses TRBV5-1 and TRBJ2-3; the D is unclear. The germline V and J ends were trimmed by 0 bases and 6 bases, with 20 bases remaining between them. The length of the CDR3 is 17 residues. Germline-derived CDR1 and CDR2 are SGHRS and YFSETQ. In DNA form, the CDR3 reads TGCGCCAGCAGCTTGGCCCAGACATGGGCGCTTCCGGATACGCAGTATTTT. This sequence encodes CASSLAQTWALPDTQYF.

This clone occurred a few times. The J gene is TRBJ1-5, the V gene TRBV28; possibly TRBD1 for D (5 bases). There are 17 residues in the CDR3. Trimming cost V 6 bases and J 0 bases, with 18 bases left between them. The germline CDR1 and CDR2 sequences are MDHEN and SYDVKM. CDR3 loop: CASRGTPGGFSNQPQHF. CDR3 in DNA: TGTGCCAGCAGGGGCACTCCGGGGGGATTTAGCAATCAGCCCCAGCATTTT.

V and J are TRBV2 and TRBJ2-1; 12 bases agree with TRBD2. Germline CDR1 SNHLY, CDR2 FYNNEI. The CDR3 has 15 residues. The junction had 7 bases not matched to a gene; V was cut back by 5 bases and J by 8 bases. The CDR3: CASSKGLAGTDEQFF. The CDR3 coding sequence is TGTGCCAGCAGTAAAGGACTAGCGGGAACGGATGAGCAGTTCTTC.

The gene calls are TRBV5-5 and TRBJ1-4; D is undetermined. Germline V gene lookup returns CDR1 SGHKS and CDR2 YYEKEE (reference sequence). This CDR3 region has 17 residues. Trimming cost V 2 bases and J 5 bases, with 19 bases left between them. CDR3 loop: CASSFSGVRQLNEKLFF. The CDR3 region has the DNA TGTGCCAGCAGCTTCTCCGGGGTCCGGCAGCTAAATGAAAAACTGTTTTTT.

This chain links TRBV5-6 with TRBJ1-2; possible D gene TRBD1, 5 bases. Germline V gene data show CDR1 as SGHDT and CDR2 as YYEEEE. V lost 3 bases, J lost 2 bases, and 8 bases lay in between. The CDR3 spans 13 residues. The CDR3 region is CASSSRVNYGYTF. As DNA, the CDR3 is TGTGCCAGCAGCTCCAGGGTAAACTATGGCTACACCTTC.

The chain has TRBV7-9 and TRBJ1-1; TRBD1 is a possible D gene (6 bases). CDR1 and CDR2 from the germline V gene are SEHNR and FQNEAQ (reference sequence). The CDR3 runs to 14 residues. With 2 bases removed from V and 11 bases from J, the gap between germline ends came to 18 bases. CDR3 coding DNA: TGTGCCAGCAGCTTAAACAGGGACGGAGTTTCGGCTTTCTTT. Translated: CASSLNRDGVSAFF. The entire variable domain, with the rest obtained from reference TRBV7-9 and TRBJ1-1, is as follows: DTGVSQNPRHKITKRGQNVTFRCDPISEHNRLYWYRQTLGQGPEFLTYFQNEAQLEKSRLLSDRFSAERPKGSFSTLEIQRTEQGDSAMYLCASSLNRDGVSAFFGQGTRLTVV.